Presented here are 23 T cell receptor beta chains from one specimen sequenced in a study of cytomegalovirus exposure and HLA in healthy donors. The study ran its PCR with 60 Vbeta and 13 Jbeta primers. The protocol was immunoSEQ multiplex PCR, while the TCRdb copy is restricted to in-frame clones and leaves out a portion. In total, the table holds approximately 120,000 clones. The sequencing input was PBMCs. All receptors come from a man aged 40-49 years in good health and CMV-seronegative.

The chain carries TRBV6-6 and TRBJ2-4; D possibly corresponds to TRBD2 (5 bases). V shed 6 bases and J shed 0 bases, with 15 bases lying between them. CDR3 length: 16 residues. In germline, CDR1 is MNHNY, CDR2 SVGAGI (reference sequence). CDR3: CASRGSLSGAKNIQYF. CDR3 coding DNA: TGTGCCAGCAGAGGCTCCCTGAGCGGAGCCAAAAACATTCAGTACTTC.

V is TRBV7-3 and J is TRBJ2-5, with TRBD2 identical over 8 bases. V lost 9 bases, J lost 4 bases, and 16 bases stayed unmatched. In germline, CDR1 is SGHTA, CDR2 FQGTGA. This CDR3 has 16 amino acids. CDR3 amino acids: CASSPGGRTPGETQYF. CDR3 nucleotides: TGTGCCAGTTCCCCGGGCGGGAGGACACCGGGAGAGACCCAGTACTTC.

The CDR3 nucleotides are TGTGCCAGTAGTACCTTTTTAAGACAGGGAACAGATACGCAGTATTTT. Its protein product is CASSTFLRQGTDTQYF. The chain carries TRBV19 and TRBJ2-3; 7 nucleotides agree with TRBD1. V was clipped by 4 bases and J by 3 bases; unmatched bases: 10. CDR1 is LNHDA and CDR2 is SQIVND in the germline V gene (reference sequence). The CDR3 length is 16 residues.

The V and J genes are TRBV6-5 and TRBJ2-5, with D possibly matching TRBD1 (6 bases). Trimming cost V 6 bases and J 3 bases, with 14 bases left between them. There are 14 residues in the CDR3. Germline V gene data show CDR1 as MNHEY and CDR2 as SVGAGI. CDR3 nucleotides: TGTGCCAGCAGAAAAGGGAACAGGGAAGAGACCCAGTACTTC. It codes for CASRKGNREETQYF.

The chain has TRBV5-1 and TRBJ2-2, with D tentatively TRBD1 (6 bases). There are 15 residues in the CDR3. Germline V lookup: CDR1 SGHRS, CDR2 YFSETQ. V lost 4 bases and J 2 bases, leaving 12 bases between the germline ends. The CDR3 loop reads CASSPTGQNTGELFF. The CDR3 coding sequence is TGCGCCAGCAGCCCGACGGGACAAAACACCGGGGAGCTGTTTTTT.

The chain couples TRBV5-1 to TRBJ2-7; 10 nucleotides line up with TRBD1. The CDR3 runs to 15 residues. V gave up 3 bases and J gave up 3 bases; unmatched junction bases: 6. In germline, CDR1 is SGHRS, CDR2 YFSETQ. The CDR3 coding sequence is TGCGCCAGCAGCTGGGCCGGGACAGGGGACTACGAGCAGTACTTC. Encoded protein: CASSWAGTGDYEQYF.

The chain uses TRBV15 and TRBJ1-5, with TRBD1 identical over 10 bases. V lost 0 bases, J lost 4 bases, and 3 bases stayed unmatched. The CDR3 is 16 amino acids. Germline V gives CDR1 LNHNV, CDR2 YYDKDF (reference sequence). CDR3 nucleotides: TGTGCCACCAGCAGAGAGGGACAGGGGCTTAATCAGCCCCAGCATTTT. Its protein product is CATSREGQGLNQPQHF.

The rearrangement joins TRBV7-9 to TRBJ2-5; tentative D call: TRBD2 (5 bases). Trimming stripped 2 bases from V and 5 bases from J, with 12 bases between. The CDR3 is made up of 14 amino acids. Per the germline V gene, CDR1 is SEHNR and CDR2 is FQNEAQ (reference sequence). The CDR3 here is CASSLKLGAETQYF. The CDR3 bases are TGTGCCAGCAGCTTAAAACTAGGTGCGGAGACCCAGTACTTC.

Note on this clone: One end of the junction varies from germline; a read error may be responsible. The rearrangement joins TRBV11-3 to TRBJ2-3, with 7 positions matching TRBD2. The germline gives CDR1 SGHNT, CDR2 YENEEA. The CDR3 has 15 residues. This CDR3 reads CASSLEAGAADTQYF. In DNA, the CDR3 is TGCGCCAGCAGCTTAGAGGCGGGAGCGGCAGATACGCAGTATTTT.

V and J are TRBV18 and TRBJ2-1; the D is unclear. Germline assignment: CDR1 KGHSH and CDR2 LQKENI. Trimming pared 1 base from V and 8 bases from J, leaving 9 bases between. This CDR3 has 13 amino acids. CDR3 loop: CASSPLIIDEQFF. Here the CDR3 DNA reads TGTGCCAGCTCACCACTTATAATCGATGAGCAGTTCTTC.

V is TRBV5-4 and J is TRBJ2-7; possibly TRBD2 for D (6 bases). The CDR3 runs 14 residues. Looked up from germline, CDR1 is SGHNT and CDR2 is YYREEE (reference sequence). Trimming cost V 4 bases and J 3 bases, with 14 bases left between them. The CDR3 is CASSLSGSHYEQYF. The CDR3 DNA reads TGTGCCAGCAGCCTTAGCGGTTCTCACTACGAGCAGTACTTC.

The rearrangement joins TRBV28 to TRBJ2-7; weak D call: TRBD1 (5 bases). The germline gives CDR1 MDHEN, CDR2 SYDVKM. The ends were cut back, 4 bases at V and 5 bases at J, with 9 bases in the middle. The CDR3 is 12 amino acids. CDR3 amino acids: CASSSGSHEQYF. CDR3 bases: TGTGCCAGCAGTTCAGGGTCCCACGAGCAGTACTTC.

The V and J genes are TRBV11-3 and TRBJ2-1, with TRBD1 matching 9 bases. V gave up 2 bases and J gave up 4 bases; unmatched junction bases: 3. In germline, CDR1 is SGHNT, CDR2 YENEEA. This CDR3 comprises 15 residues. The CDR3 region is CASSLRDREYNEQFF. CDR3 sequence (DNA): TGTGCCAGCAGCTTACGGGACAGGGAATACAATGAGCAGTTCTTC. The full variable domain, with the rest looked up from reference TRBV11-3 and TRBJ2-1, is EAGVVQSPRYKIIEKKQPVAFWCNPISGHNTLYWYLQNLGQGPELLIRYENEEAVDDSQLPKDRFSAERLKGVDSTLKIQPAELGDSAVYLCASSLRDREYNEQFFGPGTRLTVL.

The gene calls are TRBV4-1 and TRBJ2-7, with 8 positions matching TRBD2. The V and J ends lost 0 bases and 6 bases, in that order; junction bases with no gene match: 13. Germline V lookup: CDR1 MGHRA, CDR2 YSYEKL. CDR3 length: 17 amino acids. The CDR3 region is CASSQEDLGLAPSEQYF. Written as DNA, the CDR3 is TGCGCCAGCAGCCAAGAAGACCTCGGACTAGCTCCCTCCGAGCAGTACTTC.

CDR3 nucleotides: TGTGCCAGCAGACGGACAGGGGACCACGAAGAGACCCAGTACTTC. Protein product: CASRRTGDHEETQYF. V and J are TRBV6-4 and TRBJ2-5; the match to TRBD1 covers 9 bases. Per the germline V gene, CDR1 is MRHNA and CDR2 is SNTAGT. The CDR3 is 15 amino acids. The ends lost 6 bases at V and 3 bases at J; junction bases unmatched: 8.

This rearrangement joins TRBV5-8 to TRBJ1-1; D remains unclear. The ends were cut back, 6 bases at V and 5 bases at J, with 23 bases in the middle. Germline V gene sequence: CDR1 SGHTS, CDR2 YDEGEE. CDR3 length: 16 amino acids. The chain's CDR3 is CASTPPRAPRETEAFF. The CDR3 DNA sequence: TGTGCCAGCACCCCCCCGAGGGCCCCTCGCGAGACTGAAGCTTTCTTT.

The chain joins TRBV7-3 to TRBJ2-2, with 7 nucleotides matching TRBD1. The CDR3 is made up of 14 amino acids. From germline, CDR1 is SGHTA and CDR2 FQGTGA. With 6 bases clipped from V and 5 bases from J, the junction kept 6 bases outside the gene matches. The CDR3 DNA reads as TGTGCCAGCAGGCGGACAGGAGGTACCGGGGAGCTGTTTTTT. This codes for CASRRTGGTGELFF.

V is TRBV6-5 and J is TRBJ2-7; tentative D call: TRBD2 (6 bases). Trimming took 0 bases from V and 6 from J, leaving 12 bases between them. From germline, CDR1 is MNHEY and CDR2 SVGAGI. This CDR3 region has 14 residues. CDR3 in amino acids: CASSYSGDWSEQYF. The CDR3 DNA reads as TGTGCCAGCAGTTACTCGGGGGACTGGTCCGAGCAGTACTTC.

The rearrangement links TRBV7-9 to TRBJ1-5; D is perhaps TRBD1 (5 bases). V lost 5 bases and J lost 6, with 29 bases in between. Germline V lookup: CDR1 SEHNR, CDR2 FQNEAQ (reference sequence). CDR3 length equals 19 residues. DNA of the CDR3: TGTGCCAGCAGCGAAATGGGGCAGGGTCATAACGGGCGCAGTCAGCCCCAGCATTTT. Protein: CASSEMGQGHNGRSQPQHF.

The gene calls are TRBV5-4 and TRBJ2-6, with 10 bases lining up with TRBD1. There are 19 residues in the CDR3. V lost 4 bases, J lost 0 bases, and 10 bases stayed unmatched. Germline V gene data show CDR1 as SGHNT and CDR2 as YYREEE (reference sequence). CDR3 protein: CASSDRQGALISGANVLTF. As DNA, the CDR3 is TGTGCCAGCAGCGATCGACAGGGGGCTTTGATCTCTGGGGCCAACGTCCTGACTTTC.

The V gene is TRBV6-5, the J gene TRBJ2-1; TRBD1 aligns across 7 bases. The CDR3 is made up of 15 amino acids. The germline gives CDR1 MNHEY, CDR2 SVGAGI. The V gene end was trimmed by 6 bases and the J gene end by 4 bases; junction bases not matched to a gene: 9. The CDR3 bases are TGTGCCAGCAGCCGCATGGGGACAGCATACAATGAGCAGTTCTTC. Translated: CASSRMGTAYNEQFF.

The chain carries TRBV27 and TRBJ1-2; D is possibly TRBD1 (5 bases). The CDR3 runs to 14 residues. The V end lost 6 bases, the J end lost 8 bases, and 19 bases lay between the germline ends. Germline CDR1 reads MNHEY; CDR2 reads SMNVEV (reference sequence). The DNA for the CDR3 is TGTGCCAGCAGACTCGGGGGAGGGGCGGAAGGCTACACCTTC. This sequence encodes CASRLGGGAEGYTF.

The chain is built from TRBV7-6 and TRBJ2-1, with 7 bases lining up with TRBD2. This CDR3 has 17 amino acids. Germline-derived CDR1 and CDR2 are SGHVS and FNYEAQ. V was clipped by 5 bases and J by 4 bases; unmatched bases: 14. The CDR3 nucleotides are TGTGCCAGCAGCGCCCGGGGAGGGCAGGACTGGTACAATGAGCAGTTCTTC. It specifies CASSARGGQDWYNEQFF.